Listed here are 32 T cell receptor beta chains from one sample, sequenced in a study of blood T cells in healthy people across ages. A second roughly 6 to 11 cycle PCR used barcoded and J-beta primers. TCRdb recomputed calls from the 5' RACE reads with MiXCR, one row per CDR3 protein. The table has some 1.6 million distinct CDR3 sequences, about 32% seen once; the top ten hold over 9%. Sequencing used blood. These receptors all stem from a woman in her thirties in good health.

The table lists this clonotype with a few counts. The chain has TRBV7-9 and TRBJ2-1; TRBD1 might be the D (6 bases). The germline V and J ends were trimmed by 10 bases and 7 bases, with 11 bases remaining between them. The CDR3 runs 11 residues. The germline V gene encodes CDR1 SEHNR and CDR2 FQNEAQ (reference sequence). CDR3 region: CATRGKNEQFF. Written as DNA, the CDR3 is TGTGCCACCAGGGGTAAGAATGAGCAGTTCTTC.

With respect to this clonotype: A much larger clonotype is one base distant, so this may be a read error. The chain is built from TRBV6-5 and TRBJ2-1, with 12 bases lining up with TRBD2. Germline V lookup: CDR1 MNHEY, CDR2 SVGAGI. The CDR3 has 17 residues. V was clipped by 2 bases and J by 5 bases; unmatched bases: 7. The CDR3 spells CASSYQGTSGPHNEQFF. The CDR3, as DNA: TGTGCCAGCAGTTACCAAGGGACTAGCGGGCCGCACAATGAGCAGTTCTTC.

The chain recombines TRBV10-3 with TRBJ2-7; a possible D gene is TRBD1 (5 bases). V was pared by 4 bases and J by 5 bases, with 18 bases between. The CDR3 has 15 amino acids. CDR1 ENHRY and CDR2 SYGVKD come from the germline V gene. The CDR3 bases are TGTGCCATCAGTGGCCAGGCAGCAGGGCTGCACGAGCAGTACTTC. Its protein is CAISGQAAGLHEQYF.

This clonotype was detected once. V and J are TRBV4-1 and TRBJ2-5; 16 positions match TRBD2. This CDR3 is built from 17 residues. Germline CDR1 is MGHRA and CDR2 is YSYEKL. Germline trimming cut 0 bases from V and 11 bases from J; bases unmatched to any gene: 9. CDR3: CASSQERGLAGGMEQYF. The CDR3, as DNA: TGCGCCAGCAGCCAAGAAAGGGGACTAGCGGGAGGGATGGAGCAGTACTTC.

The V call is TRBV11-1, the J call TRBJ2-3; D is tentatively TRBD1 or TRBD2 (5 bases each). This CDR3 has 16 residues. V lost 5 bases and J 5 bases, leaving 20 bases between the germline ends. CDR1 and CDR2 from the germline V gene are SGHAT and FQDESV (reference sequence). The CDR3 sequence: CASSPRGAETIDTQYF. CDR3 DNA: TGTGCCAGCAGCCCCCGAGGGGCCGAGACGATAGATACGCAGTATTTT.

This rearrangement joins TRBV12-3 or TRBV12-4 to TRBJ2-3; 13 bases map to TRBD2. This CDR3 spans 20 amino acids. Trimming cost V 3 bases and J 4 bases; bases outside gene matches: 16. CDR3 bases: TGTGCCAGCAGTTTTCCCACCCGGACTAGCGGGGGCCTCGTGTCAGATACGCAGTATTTT. This codes for CASSFPTRTSGGLVSDTQYF.

A remark on this clonotype: Germline is not matched at one junction end, which may reflect a read error. The chain recombines TRBV5-1 with TRBJ2-3; the D is unclear. There are 15 residues in the CDR3. Germline V gene data show CDR1 as SGHRS and CDR2 as YFSETQ. In nucleotides, the CDR3 is TGCGCCAACAGCTTGGAATCGTTAGACTCGGATACGCAGTATTTT. It codes for CANSLESLDSDTQYF.

The chain joins TRBV28 to TRBJ1-2; 7 nucleotides match TRBD1. This CDR3 region has 17 residues. V was clipped by 8 bases and J by 0 bases; unmatched bases: 15. Germline CDR1 reads MDHEN; CDR2 reads SYDVKM. CDR3 loop: CASSRGGTADSNYGYTF. The CDR3 DNA is TGTGCCAGCTCCAGGGGGGGGACAGCGGATTCTAACTATGGCTACACCTTC.

This chain links TRBV27 with TRBJ2-6; D unclear. The CDR3 loop spans 15 amino acids. With 7 bases removed from V and 0 bases from J, the gap between germline ends came to 10 bases. Germline CDR1 is MNHEY and CDR2 is SMNVEV (reference sequence). CDR3 sequence reads: CASTRGVSGANVLTF. The CDR3 DNA reads as TGTGCCAGCACCCGTGGGGTCTCTGGGGCCAACGTCCTGACTTTC.

The chain employs TRBV2 and TRBJ1-5; possible D gene TRBD1, 5 bases. V lost 4 bases and J lost 2, with 9 bases in between. The CDR3 loop spans 14 amino acids. Germline values: CDR1 SNHLY, CDR2 FYNNEI. As DNA, the CDR3 is TGTGCCAGCAGTGCAGGGTTGGGCAATCAGCCCCAGCATTTT. This codes for CASSAGLGNQPQHF.

This clonotype turned up a few times. V and J are TRBV7-9 and TRBJ2-7, with 11 positions matching TRBD1. The CDR3 spans 19 residues. CDR1 and CDR2 (germline): SEHNR, FQNEAQ (reference sequence). The V gene end was trimmed by 5 bases and the J gene end by 1 base; junction bases not matched to a gene: 16. CDR3 protein: CASSPPGQGVAGGSYEQYF. CDR3 sequence (DNA): TGTGCCAGCAGCCCCCCGGGACAGGGGGTTGCGGGGGGTTCCTACGAGCAGTACTTC.

The rearrangement links TRBV6-5 to TRBJ1-5; 9 bases line up with TRBD1. This CDR3 region has 18 residues. Trimming removed 2 bases from V and 1 base from J; junction bases left unmatched: 9. Germline loops: CDR1 MNHEY, CDR2 SVGAGI. CDR3 sequence: CASSYTNPGQGSNQPQHF. CDR3 DNA sequence: TGTGCCAGCAGTTACACCAACCCGGGACAGGGAAGCAATCAGCCCCAGCATTTT.

The rearrangement uses TRBV20-1 and TRBJ2-3; 12 bases fit TRBD2. CDR1 and CDR2 (germline): DFQATT, SNEGSKA (reference sequence). CDR3 length: 13 residues. With 6 bases clipped from V and 5 bases from J, the junction kept 3 bases outside the gene matches. The CDR3 loop reads CSAVTSGGDTQYF. In DNA, the CDR3 is TGCAGTGCCGTGACTAGCGGGGGAGATACGCAGTATTTT.

This clonotype appeared a few times. Germline and junction disagree at one end, which may indicate a read error. CDR3 nucleotide sequence: TGTTCCAGCAGCAATCAAAACCGGGACAGGAATGAAAAACTGTTTTTT. Its protein product is CSSSNQNRDRNEKLFF. J is TRBJ1-4 and V is TRBV11-2, with 8 positions matching TRBD1. The CDR3 is 16 residues long. The germline V gene encodes CDR1 SGHAT and CDR2 FQNNGV.

This sequence joins TRBV20-1 and TRBJ1-1; no reliable D call. CDR3 length: 14 amino acids. Trimming took off 3 bases at V and 0 bases at J, with 11 bases between the two ends. The germline V gene has CDR1 DFQATT and CDR2 SNEGSKA (reference sequence). For the CDR3, the DNA is TGCAGTGCTAGGGAGTCAAGCATGAACACTGAAGCTTTCTTT. Encoded protein: CSARESSMNTEAFF.

This clonotype was seen once. The chain uses TRBV12-3 or TRBV12-4 and TRBJ1-1; maybe TRBD1 (5 bases). This CDR3 is 14 amino acids long. Trimming removed 7 bases from V and 2 bases from J, with 14 bases in between. CDR3 DNA: TGTGCCAGCACCAGGTCAGGGCCAAACACTGAAGCTTTCTTT. This gives the protein CASTRSGPNTEAFF.

About this clonotype: Its ends do not fully match the called genes, so a read error is possible. The J gene is TRBJ2-1, the V gene TRBV2, with a possible D match to TRBD2 (6 bases). The germline V gene has CDR1 SNHLY and CDR2 FYNNEI. The CDR3 sequence is 13 residues long. The CDR3 loop reads CVSSLTRINEQFF. The CDR3 DNA reads as TGTGTCAGCAGTCTGACTAGAATAAATGAGCAGTTCTTC. Using reference TRBV2 and TRBJ2-1 for the parts outside the CDR3, the full variable domain is EPEVTQTPSHQVTQMGQEVILRCVPISNHLYFYWYRQILGQKVEFLVSFYNNEISEKSEIFDDQFSVERPDGSNFTLKIRSTKLEDSAMYFCVSSLTRINEQFFGPGTRLTVL.

The chain is built from TRBV20-1 and TRBJ1-2; 8 positions agree with TRBD1. The CDR3 spans 15 residues. Trimming cost V 2 bases and J 4 bases; bases outside gene matches: 9. The V gene's germline CDR1 is DFQATT and CDR2 SNEGSKA (reference sequence). The CDR3 loop reads CSARQRDRSTYGYTF. In DNA, the CDR3 is TGCAGTGCTAGACAACGGGACAGGTCTACCTATGGCTACACCTTC.

The rearrangement joins TRBV5-1 to TRBJ2-3, with D perhaps matching TRBD2 (5 bases). The V gene's germline CDR1 is SGHRS and CDR2 YFSETQ. The V end was cut by 0 bases, the J end by 2 bases, with 13 bases between. This CDR3 contains 16 residues. For the CDR3, the DNA is TGCGCCAGCAGCTTGGTGGGTAGCGAACACACAGATACGCAGTATTTT. Translation: CASSLVGSEHTDTQYF.

CDR3 nucleotide sequence: TGTGCCAGCAGCCCCTGGGTCAGGGGGGGTGATAATGAGCAGTTCTTC. This sequence encodes CASSPWVRGGDNEQFF. The V and J genes are TRBV9 and TRBJ2-1; D possibly uses TRBD1 or TRBD2 (7 bases each). From germline, CDR1 is SGDLS and CDR2 YYNGEE. CDR3 length: 16 residues. Trimming took off 4 bases at V and 7 bases at J, with 21 bases between the two ends.

The V call is TRBV20-1, the J call TRBJ2-6; D is unclear. The CDR3 contains 11 residues. CDR1 is DFQATT, CDR2 SNEGSKA, per germline (reference sequence). CDR3 coding DNA: TGCAGGGTCTCTGGGGCCAACGTCCTGACTTTC. It is translated as CRVSGANVLTF.

This clonotype was seen a handful of times. The V call is TRBV7-8, the J call TRBJ1-6; 8 positions match TRBD1. The CDR3 runs 14 residues. V lost 1 base, J lost 9 bases, and 2 bases stayed unmatched. CDR1 is SGHVS, CDR2 FQNEAQ, per germline. CDR3 residues: CASSLGTGTSPLHF. In nucleotides, the CDR3 is TGTGCCAGCAGCTTAGGGACAGGGACTTCACCCCTCCACTTT.

This chain links TRBV20-1 with TRBJ1-1, with D possibly TRBD1 on 6 matching bases. The germline gives CDR1 DFQATT, CDR2 SNEGSKA (reference sequence). V lost 2 bases, J lost 4 bases, and 14 bases lay in between. The CDR3 contains 14 residues. CDR3 region: CSARSSTGSTEAFF. The CDR3 coding sequence is TGCAGTGCTAGATCCTCGACAGGTTCCACTGAAGCTTTCTTT.

This clonotype showed up many times. The V call is TRBV3-1, the J call TRBJ2-7; D is undetermined. The CDR3 has 13 amino acids. The germline CDR1 and CDR2 sequences are LGHDT and YNNKEL (reference sequence). The germline V and J ends were trimmed by 4 bases and 1 base, with 8 bases remaining between them. The CDR3 region is CASSRIGSYEQYF. DNA of the CDR3: TGTGCCAGCAGCCGGATAGGGTCCTACGAGCAGTACTTC.

This clonotype was found many times. The chain joins TRBV4-1 to TRBJ2-1; weak D call: TRBD2 (5 bases). Germline loops: CDR1 MGHRA, CDR2 YSYEKL. V lost 0 bases and J lost 8, with 5 bases in between. CDR3 length: 12 amino acids. CDR3 protein: CASSQDGDEQFF. The CDR3 DNA is TGCGCCAGCAGCCAAGACGGGGATGAGCAGTTCTTC.

This clonotype was counted only a few times. The chain carries TRBV7-2 and TRBJ2-7; D remains unclear. The CDR3 has 14 amino acids. Germline lookup yields CDR1 SGHTA and CDR2 FQGNSA. The V and J ends lost 2 bases and 1 base respectively, with 9 bases between them. The CDR3 nucleotides read TGTGCCAGCAGCTTAATAGGTCAGTCCTACGAGCAGTACTTC. This codes for CASSLIGQSYEQYF.

The rearrangement uses TRBV10-3 and TRBJ1-6, with 7 positions matching TRBD1. The germline CDR1 and CDR2 sequences are ENHRY and SYGVKD. The CDR3 runs 16 residues. The J segment lost 6 bases and the V segment lost 4 bases, leaving 9 bases of the junction unmatched. The chain's CDR3 is CAISGRKTGPNSPLHF. The CDR3 coding sequence is TGTGCCATCAGTGGGCGAAAGACAGGGCCTAATTCACCCCTCCACTTT.

This sequence joins TRBV20-1 and TRBJ2-7; tentatively, D is TRBD1 (5 bases). The CDR3 totals 14 residues. Germline lookup yields CDR1 DFQATT and CDR2 SNEGSKA (reference sequence). V was pared by 6 bases and J by 2 bases, with 17 bases between. The CDR3 coding sequence is TGCAGTGCCCCCCCTGGGGCGGAGCCCTACGAGCAGTACTTC. It specifies CSAPPGAEPYEQYF.

This clonotype was counted between two and nine times. The genes are TRBV20-1 and TRBJ2-5; 7 nucleotides agree with TRBD1. With 0 bases clipped from V and 1 base from J, the junction kept 8 bases outside the gene matches. Germline V CDR1 and CDR2: DFQATT, SNEGSKA (reference sequence). This CDR3 has 16 residues. CDR3: CSARDLLGQAQETQYF. CDR3 in DNA: TGCAGTGCTAGAGATTTATTAGGACAGGCCCAAGAGACCCAGTACTTC.

This clonotype appeared many times. The chain joins TRBV4-1 to TRBJ2-7; D is unresolved. Germline assignment: CDR1 MGHRA and CDR2 YSYEKL. Trimming stripped 1 base from V and 2 bases from J, with 9 bases between. The CDR3 is made up of 14 amino acids. The CDR3 nucleotides are TGCGCCAGCAGCCAAGTCGGTATCACCTACGAGCAGTACTTC. Its protein product is CASSQVGITYEQYF.

The chain links TRBV7-3 to TRBJ2-3; D uncertain. The CDR3 contains 13 residues. With 8 bases removed from V and 6 bases from J, the gap between germline ends came to 15 bases. CDR1 and CDR2 from the germline V gene are SGHTA and FQGTGA. This chain's CDR3 is CASGRTQGDTQYF. CDR3 bases: TGTGCCAGCGGCCGGACCCAAGGGGATACGCAGTATTTT.

V is TRBV20-1 and J is TRBJ2-7; D uncertain. Looked up from germline, CDR1 is DFQATT and CDR2 is SNEGSKA (reference sequence). V was shortened by 6 bases and J by 2 bases, with 17 bases between the two germline ends. The CDR3 totals 14 residues. CDR3 sequence reads: CSAKSGLLAYEQYF. The CDR3 DNA follows: TGCAGTGCGAAATCCGGCCTCTTAGCCTACGAGCAGTACTTC.